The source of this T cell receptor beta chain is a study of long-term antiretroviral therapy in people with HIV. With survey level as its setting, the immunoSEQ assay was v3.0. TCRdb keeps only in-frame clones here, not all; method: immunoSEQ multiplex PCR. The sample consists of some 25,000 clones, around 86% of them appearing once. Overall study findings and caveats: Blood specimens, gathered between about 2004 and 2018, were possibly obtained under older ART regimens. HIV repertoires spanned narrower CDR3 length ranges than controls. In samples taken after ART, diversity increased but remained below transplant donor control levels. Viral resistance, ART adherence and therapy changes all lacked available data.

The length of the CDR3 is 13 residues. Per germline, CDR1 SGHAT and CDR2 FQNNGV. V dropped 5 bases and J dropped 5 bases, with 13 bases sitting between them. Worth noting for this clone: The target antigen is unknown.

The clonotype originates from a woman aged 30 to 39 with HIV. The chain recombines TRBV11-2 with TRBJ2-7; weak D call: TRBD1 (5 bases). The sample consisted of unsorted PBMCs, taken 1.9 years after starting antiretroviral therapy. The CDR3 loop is CASSPGFTNEQYF. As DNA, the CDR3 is TGTGCCAGCAGCCCAGGGTTCACTAACGAGCAGTACTTC. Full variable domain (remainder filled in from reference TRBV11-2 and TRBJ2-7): EAGVAQSPRYKIIEKRQSVAFWCNPISGHATLYWYQQILGQGPKLLIQFQNNGVVDDSQLPKDRFSAERLKGVDSTLKIQPAKLEDSAVYLCASSPGFTNEQYFGPGTRLTVT.